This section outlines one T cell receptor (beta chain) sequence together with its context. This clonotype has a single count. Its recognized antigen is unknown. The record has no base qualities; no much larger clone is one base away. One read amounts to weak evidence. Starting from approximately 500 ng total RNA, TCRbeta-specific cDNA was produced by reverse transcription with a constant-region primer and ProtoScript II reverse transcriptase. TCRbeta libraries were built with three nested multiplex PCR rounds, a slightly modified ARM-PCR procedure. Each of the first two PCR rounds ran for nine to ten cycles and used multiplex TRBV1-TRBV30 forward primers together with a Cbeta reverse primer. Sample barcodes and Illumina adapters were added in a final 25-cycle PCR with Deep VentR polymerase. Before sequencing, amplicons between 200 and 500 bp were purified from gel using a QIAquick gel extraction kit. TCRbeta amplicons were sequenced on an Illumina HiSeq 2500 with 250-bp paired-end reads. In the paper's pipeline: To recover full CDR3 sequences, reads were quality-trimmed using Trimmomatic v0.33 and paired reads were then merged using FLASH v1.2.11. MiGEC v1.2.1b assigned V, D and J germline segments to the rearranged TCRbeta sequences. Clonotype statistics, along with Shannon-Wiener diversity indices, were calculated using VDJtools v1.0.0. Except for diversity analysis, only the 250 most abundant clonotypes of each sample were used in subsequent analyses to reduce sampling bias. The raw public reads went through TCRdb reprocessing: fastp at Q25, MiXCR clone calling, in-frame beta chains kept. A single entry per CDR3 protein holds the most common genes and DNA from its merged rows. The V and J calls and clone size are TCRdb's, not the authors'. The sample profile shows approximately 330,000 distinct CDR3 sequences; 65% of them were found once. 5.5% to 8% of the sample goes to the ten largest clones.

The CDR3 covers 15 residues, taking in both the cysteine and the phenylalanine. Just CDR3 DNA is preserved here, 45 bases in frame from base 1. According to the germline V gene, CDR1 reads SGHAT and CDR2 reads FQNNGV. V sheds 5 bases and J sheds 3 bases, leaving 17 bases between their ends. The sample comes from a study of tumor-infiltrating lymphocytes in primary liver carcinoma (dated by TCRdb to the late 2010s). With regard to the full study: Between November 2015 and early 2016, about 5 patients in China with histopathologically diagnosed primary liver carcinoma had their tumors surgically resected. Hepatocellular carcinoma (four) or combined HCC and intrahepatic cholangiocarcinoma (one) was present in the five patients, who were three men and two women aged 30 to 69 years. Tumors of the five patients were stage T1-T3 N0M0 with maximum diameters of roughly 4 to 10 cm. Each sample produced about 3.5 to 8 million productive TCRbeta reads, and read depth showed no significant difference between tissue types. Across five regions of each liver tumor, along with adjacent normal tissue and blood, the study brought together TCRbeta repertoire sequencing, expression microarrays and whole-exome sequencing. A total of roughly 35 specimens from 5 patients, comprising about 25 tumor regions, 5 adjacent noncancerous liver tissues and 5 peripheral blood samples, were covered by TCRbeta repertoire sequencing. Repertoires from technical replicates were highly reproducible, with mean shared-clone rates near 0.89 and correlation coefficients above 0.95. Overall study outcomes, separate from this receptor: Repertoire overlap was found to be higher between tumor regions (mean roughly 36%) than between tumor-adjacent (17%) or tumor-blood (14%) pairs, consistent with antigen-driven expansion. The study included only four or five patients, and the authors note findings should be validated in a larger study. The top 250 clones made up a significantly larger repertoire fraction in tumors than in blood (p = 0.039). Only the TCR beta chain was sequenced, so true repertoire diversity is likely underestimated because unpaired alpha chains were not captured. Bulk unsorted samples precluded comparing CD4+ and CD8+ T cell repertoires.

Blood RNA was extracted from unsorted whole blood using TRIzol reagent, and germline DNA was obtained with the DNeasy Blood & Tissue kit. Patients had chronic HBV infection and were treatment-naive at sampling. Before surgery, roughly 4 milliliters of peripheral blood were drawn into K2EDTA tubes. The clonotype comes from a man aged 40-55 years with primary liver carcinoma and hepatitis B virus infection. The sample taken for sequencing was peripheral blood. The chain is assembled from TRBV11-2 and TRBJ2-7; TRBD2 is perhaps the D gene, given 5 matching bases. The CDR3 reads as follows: CASSLAEDLLYEQYF. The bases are TGTGCCAGCAGCCTGGCGGAGGATCTCCTCTACGAGCAGTACTTC.